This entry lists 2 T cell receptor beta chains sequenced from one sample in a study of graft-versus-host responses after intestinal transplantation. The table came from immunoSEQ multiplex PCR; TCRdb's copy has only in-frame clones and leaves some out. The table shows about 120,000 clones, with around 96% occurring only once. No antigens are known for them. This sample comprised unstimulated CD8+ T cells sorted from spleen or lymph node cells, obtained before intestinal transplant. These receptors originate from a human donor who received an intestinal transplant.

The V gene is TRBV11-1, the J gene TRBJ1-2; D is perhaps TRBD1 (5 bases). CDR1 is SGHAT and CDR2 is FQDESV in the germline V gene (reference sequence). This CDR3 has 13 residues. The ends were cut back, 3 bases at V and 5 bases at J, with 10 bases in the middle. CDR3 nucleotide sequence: TGTGCCAGCAGCTTTGTTTCAGGGTATGGCTACACCTTC. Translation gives CASSFVSGYGYTF.

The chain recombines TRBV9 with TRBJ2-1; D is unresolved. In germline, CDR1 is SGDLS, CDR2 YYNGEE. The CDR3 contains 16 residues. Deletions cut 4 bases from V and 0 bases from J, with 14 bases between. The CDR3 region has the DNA TGTGCCAGCAGCTTAGCTAGTTCAAGCTCCTACAATGAGCAGTTCTTC. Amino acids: CASSLASSSSYNEQFF.